A few counts support the clone carrying this TCR beta chain. The antigen remains unidentified. Germline V CDR1 and CDR2: SGHAT, FQNNGV. This CDR3 comprises 16 residues. The V and J ends lost 5 bases and 0 bases, in that order; junction bases with no gene match: 4. This sample was included in a study of blood T cells in healthy people across ages. Overall study results and limits: The study found more naive CD4+ cells and higher diversity in long-lived than aged donors. Diversity figures based on one million T cells were deemed too low.

The use of a sample-barcoded 5' primer and a J-beta primer mix characterized a second PCR of roughly 7 to 12 cycles. A template-switch adaptor that had 12 random nucleotides put a tag on each cDNA molecule. One entry per CDR3 protein, called by TCRdb with MiXCR from the 5' RACE reads. The table lists approximately 1.5 million distinct CDR3 sequences, about 31% of them singletons, with approximately 11% in the top ten. The chain recombines TRBV11-2 with TRBJ2-2, with TRBD1 matching over 9 bases. The sample consisted of blood. The TCR sequence derives from a woman in her twenties or thirties in good health. The CDR3 protein is CASSLTGGANTGELFF. The CDR3 nucleotides read TGTGCCAGCAGCCTCACAGGGGGCGCGAACACCGGGGAGCTGTTTTTT. Complete variable domain (other parts from reference TRBV11-2 and TRBJ2-2): EAGVAQSPRYKIIEKRQSVAFWCNPISGHATLYWYQQILGQGPKLLIQFQNNGVVDDSQLPKDRFSAERLKGVDSTLKIQPAKLEDSAVYLCASSLTGGANTGELFFGEGSRLTVL.